One sample yielded the 7 T cell receptor beta chains listed below, sequenced in a study of T cell responses to AZD1222 COVID-19 vaccine. Only in-frame clones appear in the TCRdb table, and some are missing; sequencing was by immunoSEQ multiplex PCR. The table shows some 140,000 clones, with almost 85% occurring only once. Specimen: peripheral blood, collected 28 days after the second dose of the MenACWY control vaccine. These receptors all stem from an adult who received the MenACWY meningococcal vaccine as a control.

The rearrangement uses TRBV6-2 or TRBV6-3 and TRBJ2-1; the match to TRBD2 covers 14 bases. J gave up 7 bases and V 5 bases, and 7 bases lay outside the gene matches. Germline V CDR1 and CDR2: MNHEY, SVGEGT. The CDR3 loop spans 16 amino acids. DNA of the CDR3: TGTGCCAGCAGTCGACTAGCGGGAGGGAGCAGAAATGAGCAGTTCTTC. Its translation is CASSRLAGGSRNEQFF.

This sequence joins TRBV10-2 and TRBJ1-5; 9 nucleotides match TRBD1. The V and J ends lost 6 bases and 2 bases, in that order; junction bases with no gene match: 11. CDR1 and CDR2 from the germline V gene are WSHSY and SAAADI. This CDR3 spans 17 amino acids. The CDR3: CASSVLRRTGGNQPQHF. The CDR3 DNA follows: TGCGCCAGCAGCGTTTTACGCAGGACAGGGGGCAATCAGCCCCAGCATTTT.

The J gene is TRBJ1-2, the V gene TRBV4-2; a weak D match, TRBD1 (5 bases). The CDR3 runs to 14 residues. CDR1 LGHNA and CDR2 YNFKEQ come from the germline V gene. Trimming shortened V by 0 bases and J by 8 bases, and 13 bases separated the two germline ends. CDR3 DNA sequence: TGTGCCAGCAGCCAAGAGTCCAGGGAGAAAGGCTACACCTTC. Translation: CASSQESREKGYTF.

This rearrangement joins TRBV5-4 to TRBJ2-5; 11 bases map to TRBD2. The CDR3 runs to 15 residues. V lost 4 bases to trimming and J lost 2 bases; unmatched junction nucleotides: 4. Looked up from germline, CDR1 is SGHNT and CDR2 is YYREEE (reference sequence). The DNA for the CDR3 is TGTGCCAGCAGCGCGGGACTAGCGGAACAAGAGACCCAGTACTTC. It specifies CASSAGLAEQETQYF.

The genes are TRBV5-1 and TRBJ1-4; tentatively, D is TRBD1 (6 bases). The V gene's germline CDR1 is SGHRS and CDR2 YFSETQ. Deletions cut 0 bases from V and 6 bases from J, with 15 bases between. This CDR3 spans 16 amino acids. The CDR3 region is CASSLGGARSYEKLFF. The CDR3 coding sequence is TGCGCCAGCAGCTTGGGGGGGGCGAGGAGTTATGAAAAACTGTTTTTT.

The chain carries TRBV28 and TRBJ1-5; possible D gene TRBD1, 5 bases. CDR1 and CDR2 (germline): MDHEN, SYDVKM. The V end was cut by 4 bases, the J end by 0 bases, with 19 bases between. The CDR3 spans 18 residues. The CDR3 here is CASSSRIRTRPSNQPQHF. CDR3 coding DNA: TGTGCCAGCAGTTCCCGGATTAGGACAAGACCTAGCAATCAGCCCCAGCATTTT.

The V call is TRBV5-4, the J call TRBJ2-2, with D perhaps TRBD2 (5 bases). The CDR3 is 15 residues long. V lost 2 bases, J lost 4 bases, and 12 bases lay in between. CDR1 and CDR2 from the germline V gene are SGHNT and YYREEE (reference sequence). As DNA, the CDR3 is TGTGCCAGCAGCTTACGAGCGGTGGGCACCGGGGAGCTGTTTTTT. This gives the protein CASSLRAVGTGELFF.